The rows below give T cell receptor beta chains drawn from one sample of a study of early T cells in non-severe SARS-CoV-2 infection. TCRdb reprocessed the 5' RACE reads with MiXCR, giving one entry per CDR3 protein. The sample lists tens of thousands of distinct CDR3 sequences; 8% to 13% were seen once. Sequencing was done on a sample of whole blood. Receptors were obtained from an adult who was a healthcare worker with PCR-confirmed SARS-CoV-2 infection or an uninfected control (not recorded which). Both conserved end residues are part of each CDR3. Fields, in order: D gene, clone size, V gene, CDR3 length, J gene, CDR3 DNA, CDR3 protein. A D gene is named only where the DNA matches it firmly. A row's size may be missing; if present it is once, few, many or a size class.

d_gene: .; abundance: many; v_gene: TRBV19; len: 14; j_gene: TRBJ1-2; CDR3nt: TGTGCCAGTAGTGCCTTGGGACCGGGCTATGGCTACACCTTC; CDR3aa: CASSALGPGYGYTF
d_gene: .; abundance: .; v_gene: TRBV10-3; len: 13; j_gene: TRBJ1-4; CDR3nt: TGTGCCATCAGTGGGGGGACTAATGAAAAACTGTTTTTT; CDR3aa: CAISGGTNEKLFF
d_gene: .; abundance: .; v_gene: TRBV11-2; len: 14; j_gene: TRBJ1-4; CDR3nt: TGTGCCAGCAGCTTAGCCGGCGCGTCCCCGGGGCTGTTTTTT; CDR3aa: CASSLAGASPGLFF
d_gene: .; abundance: .; v_gene: TRBV20-1; len: 15; j_gene: TRBJ1-4; CDR3nt: TGCAGTGCCGTAGCGCTTGGGGGGCCTAATGAAAAACTGTTTTTT; CDR3aa: CSAVALGGPNEKLFF
d_gene: TRBD1; abundance: many; v_gene: TRBV20-1; len: 13; j_gene: TRBJ1-2; CDR3nt: TGCAGTGCTTACACTGGACAGGGCTATGGCTACACCTTC; CDR3aa: CSAYTGQGYGYTF
d_gene: .; abundance: many; v_gene: TRBV20-1; len: 15; j_gene: TRBJ2-6; CDR3nt: TGCAGTGCTACCCTCGTCGGGGACGGGACCAACGTCCTGACTTTC; CDR3aa: CSATLVGDGTNVLTF
d_gene: .; abundance: many; v_gene: TRBV10-2; len: 14; j_gene: TRBJ2-3; CDR3nt: TGCGCCAGCAGTGTGAAGGGGTACACAGATACGCAGTATTTT; CDR3aa: CASSVKGYTDTQYF
d_gene: .; abundance: many; v_gene: TRBV7-2; len: 15; j_gene: TRBJ1-1; CDR3nt: TGTGCCAGCAGCATTTTTTCGGGAGCAAACACTGAAGCTTTCTTT; CDR3aa: CASSIFSGANTEAFF
d_gene: TRBD1; abundance: many; v_gene: TRBV20-1; len: 17; j_gene: TRBJ1-5; CDR3nt: TGCAGTCCGAAGGGGTCTGACAGGGCATATAGCAATCAGCCCCAGCATTTT; CDR3aa: CSPKGSDRAYSNQPQHF
d_gene: .; abundance: .; v_gene: TRBV2; len: 13; j_gene: TRBJ1-2; CDR3nt: TGTGCCAGCAGTGAAGGACTGGTCTATGGCTACACCTTC; CDR3aa: CASSEGLVYGYTF
d_gene: TRBD1; abundance: many; v_gene: TRBV9; len: 15; j_gene: TRBJ1-4; CDR3nt: TGTGCCAGCAGCGAAGGGGACAGGGCAGATGAAAAACTGTTTTTT; CDR3aa: CASSEGDRADEKLFF
d_gene: .; abundance: few; v_gene: TRBV11-2; len: 12; j_gene: TRBJ1-2; CDR3nt: TGTGCCAGCAGCTTATTCACAGAGGGCTACACCTTC; CDR3aa: CASSLFTEGYTF
d_gene: .; abundance: few; v_gene: TRBV6-5; len: 14; j_gene: TRBJ1-3; CDR3nt: TGTGCCAGCAGTCGGACTGTAGCTGGAAACACCATATATTTT; CDR3aa: CASSRTVAGNTIYF
d_gene: TRBD1; abundance: few; v_gene: TRBV9; len: 14; j_gene: TRBJ1-1; CDR3nt: TGTGCCAGCAGCGTAGGTTCATTTCAGGGGGAAGTTTTCTTT; CDR3aa: CASSVGSFQGEVFF
d_gene: .; abundance: many; v_gene: TRBV6-5; len: 15; j_gene: TRBJ1-2; CDR3nt: TGTGCCAGCAGTTACTCCAGGAGCTTAAACTATGGCTACACCTTC; CDR3aa: CASSYSRSLNYGYTF
d_gene: .; abundance: few; v_gene: TRBV3-1; len: 13; j_gene: TRBJ2-3; CDR3nt: TGTGCCAGCAGTCACAGGTTCTCGGATACGCAGTATTTT; CDR3aa: CASSHRFSDTQYF
d_gene: .; abundance: .; v_gene: TRBV9; len: 14; j_gene: TRBJ1-2; CDR3nt: TGTGCCAGCAGCTCCGGACCTACCCAGGGGGGCTACACCTTC; CDR3aa: CASSSGPTQGGYTF
d_gene: TRBD2; abundance: many; v_gene: TRBV4-3; len: 16; j_gene: TRBJ2-1; CDR3nt: TGCGCCAGCAGCTTAAAATTAGCGGGAAATTCCAATGAGCAGTTCTTC; CDR3aa: CASSLKLAGNSNEQFF
d_gene: .; abundance: many; v_gene: TRBV5-4; len: 17; j_gene: TRBJ2-2; CDR3nt: TGTGCCAGCAGCTTGAAGAGTTGGCAGGGCGACACCGGGGAGCTGTTTTTT; CDR3aa: CASSLKSWQGDTGELFF
d_gene: TRBD2; abundance: few; v_gene: TRBV20-1; len: 15; j_gene: TRBJ2-1; CDR3nt: TGCAGTGCTAGAGAGCCCCAGCGGGGGTCTAATGAGCAGTTCTTC; CDR3aa: CSAREPQRGSNEQFF
d_gene: .; abundance: many; v_gene: TRBV11-2; len: 11; j_gene: TRBJ2-3; CDR3nt: TGTGCCAGCAGCCGAACAGATACGCAGTATTTT; CDR3aa: CASSRTDTQYF
d_gene: .; abundance: few; v_gene: TRBV7-9; len: 14; j_gene: TRBJ1-2; CDR3nt: TGTGCCAGCAGCTTGGAAGGCGGAAACTATGGCTACACCTTC; CDR3aa: CASSLEGGNYGYTF
d_gene: .; abundance: .; v_gene: TRBV29-1; len: 12; j_gene: TRBJ2-5; CDR3nt: TGCAGCGACAGCCCCGACAGGGAGACCCAGTACTTC; CDR3aa: CSDSPDRETQYF
d_gene: .; abundance: .; v_gene: TRBV7-9; len: 16; j_gene: TRBJ1-3; CDR3nt: TGTGCCAGCAGCTTAGCCGGGGGGACACAAGGAAACACCATATATTTT; CDR3aa: CASSLAGGTQGNTIYF
d_gene: .; abundance: .; v_gene: TRBV7-8; len: 15; j_gene: TRBJ1-1; CDR3nt: TGTGCCAGCAGCTTAGCTCTTCCCAGGGGCACTGAAGCTTTCTTT; CDR3aa: CASSLALPRGTEAFF
d_gene: .; abundance: many; v_gene: TRBV20-1; len: 15; j_gene: TRBJ1-2; CDR3nt: TGCAGTGCTAGTTTGGCCGCGGGGGGCAACTATGGCTACACCTTC; CDR3aa: CSASLAAGGNYGYTF
d_gene: .; abundance: .; v_gene: TRBV7-2; len: 13; j_gene: TRBJ1-5; CDR3nt: TGTGCCAGCAGCTCTTCCCTTTCTCAGCCCCAGCATTTT; CDR3aa: CASSSSLSQPQHF
d_gene: TRBD2; abundance: few; v_gene: TRBV13; len: 16; j_gene: TRBJ2-7; CDR3nt: TGTGCCAGCAGCTTAGTACGCTCTAGCGGGCCCTACGAGCAGTACTTC; CDR3aa: CASSLVRSSGPYEQYF
d_gene: .; abundance: many; v_gene: TRBV12-3/TRBV12-4; len: 13; j_gene: TRBJ2-7; CDR3nt: TGTGCCAGCAGTTTTGATCCATCATCCGAGCAGTACTTC; CDR3aa: CASSFDPSSEQYF
d_gene: .; abundance: few; v_gene: TRBV6-2/TRBV6-3; len: 12; j_gene: TRBJ2-1; CDR3nt: TGTGCCAGCAGGGACGGCACAGATGAGCAGTTCTTC; CDR3aa: CASRDGTDEQFF
d_gene: .; abundance: .; v_gene: TRBV7-9; len: 12; j_gene: TRBJ2-5; CDR3nt: TGTGCCAGCACCCCCCTTCGAGAGACCCAGTACTTC; CDR3aa: CASTPLRETQYF
d_gene: .; abundance: .; v_gene: TRBV6-2/TRBV6-3; len: 12; j_gene: TRBJ2-1; CDR3nt: TGTGCCAGCAGGCGATGGTGGTATGAGCAGTTCTTC; CDR3aa: CASRRWWYEQFF
d_gene: .; abundance: many; v_gene: TRBV20-1; len: 14; j_gene: TRBJ2-5; CDR3nt: TGCAGTGCTAGATATTCGGTCCTCCAAGAGACCCAGTACTTC; CDR3aa: CSARYSVLQETQYF
d_gene: .; abundance: many; v_gene: TRBV20-1; len: 12; j_gene: TRBJ1-1; CDR3nt: TGCAGGAGTAAGCGGGGAAACACTGAAGCTTTCTTT; CDR3aa: CRSKRGNTEAFF
d_gene: .; abundance: .; v_gene: TRBV7-6; len: 13; j_gene: TRBJ2-1; CDR3nt: TGTGCCAGCAGCCGGCCCTTAGACAATGAGCAGTTCTTC; CDR3aa: CASSRPLDNEQFF
d_gene: .; abundance: many; v_gene: TRBV10-2; len: 15; j_gene: TRBJ1-4; CDR3nt: TGCGCCAGCAGCCCCGGGGTTGCAACTAATGAAAAACTGTTTTTT; CDR3aa: CASSPGVATNEKLFF
d_gene: .; abundance: few; v_gene: TRBV2; len: 16; j_gene: TRBJ2-6; CDR3nt: TGTGCCAGCAGTGAGGGCAGCAACTCTGGGGCCAACGTCCTGACTTTC; CDR3aa: CASSEGSNSGANVLTF
d_gene: TRBD2; abundance: .; v_gene: TRBV20-1; len: 15; j_gene: TRBJ2-1; CDR3nt: TGCAGTGCTAGGCCTTTCGCTAGCGGACCGAATGAGCAGTTCTTC; CDR3aa: CSARPFASGPNEQFF
d_gene: .; abundance: many; v_gene: TRBV6-2/TRBV6-3; len: 11; j_gene: TRBJ1-2; CDR3nt: TGTGCCAGCACGGGGACTTATGGCTACACCTTC; CDR3aa: CASTGTYGYTF
d_gene: .; abundance: many; v_gene: TRBV6-6; len: 15; j_gene: TRBJ2-3; CDR3nt: TGTGCCAGCAGTTACCCAGGGGCCCACACAGATACGCAGTATTTT; CDR3aa: CASSYPGAHTDTQYF
d_gene: TRBD1; abundance: few; v_gene: TRBV7-6; len: 17; j_gene: TRBJ1-1; CDR3nt: TGTGCCAGCAGCCGAGCGGGACAGGGGGCGATGAACACTGAAGCTTTCTTT; CDR3aa: CASSRAGQGAMNTEAFF
d_gene: .; abundance: few; v_gene: TRBV18; len: 16; j_gene: TRBJ2-1; CDR3nt: TGTGCCAGCTCACCACCCCGACAGAGCTCCTACAATGAGCAGTTCTTC; CDR3aa: CASSPPRQSSYNEQFF
d_gene: .; abundance: few; v_gene: TRBV7-8; len: 12; j_gene: TRBJ2-2; CDR3nt: TGTGCCAGCAGCTTTGGGTTGGGGGAGCTGTTTTTT; CDR3aa: CASSFGLGELFF
d_gene: TRBD2; abundance: .; v_gene: TRBV20-1; len: 18; j_gene: TRBJ2-7; CDR3nt: TGCAGTGCTAGAGGGCATCGAAGCGGGAGGGCCATAGATGAAGAGCAGTACTTC; CDR3aa: CSARGHRSGRAIDEEQYF
d_gene: .; abundance: .; v_gene: TRBV9; len: 20; j_gene: TRBJ2-6; CDR3nt: TGTGCCAGCAGCGCATACCGGGCCAGCTCAACGAGCTCTGGGGCCAACGTCCTGACTTTC; CDR3aa: CASSAYRASSTSSGANVLTF
d_gene: .; abundance: .; v_gene: TRBV6-1; len: 17; j_gene: TRBJ2-1; CDR3nt: TGTGCCAGCAGGGGGGGACTCTCGAGGAGCTCCTACAATGAGCAGTTCTTC; CDR3aa: CASRGGLSRSSYNEQFF
d_gene: .; abundance: .; v_gene: TRBV7-3; len: 19; j_gene: TRBJ2-1; CDR3nt: TGTGCCAGCAGCTTGCGACCTAGCGCAGGCTCGAGCTCCTACAATGAGCAGTTCTTC; CDR3aa: CASSLRPSAGSSSYNEQFF
d_gene: .; abundance: many; v_gene: TRBV30; len: 16; j_gene: TRBJ1-6; CDR3nt: TGTGCCTGGAGTGGACAGAGGGCTGTCTCGGATTCACCCCTCCACTTT; CDR3aa: CAWSGQRAVSDSPLHF
d_gene: .; abundance: many; v_gene: TRBV12-3/TRBV12-4; len: 14; j_gene: TRBJ1-2; CDR3nt: TGTGCCAGCAGTTTAGGGCGCGGCAGTGATGGCTACACCTTC; CDR3aa: CASSLGRGSDGYTF